The entry below describes one T cell receptor beta chain. Its antigen is still unknown. The final CDR3 position lacks the conserved phenylalanine or tryptophan, pointing to a likely read error. The data belong to a study of radiotherapy plus CTLA-4 blockade in lung cancer. The wider study: Objective response was observed in around a sixth of patients, and disease control in 30% to 40%. Notes on the study in general: Researchers report tumor-derived TCR clones expanding in blood after radiotherapy plus ipilimumab.

TCRdb keeps only in-frame clones here, not all; method: immunoSEQ multiplex PCR. This sample carries some 34,000 clones, over 60% of them seen once, and the ten largest clones take 11%. Receiving focal radiation plus CTLA-4 blockade with ipilimumab were patients who had chemo-refractory metastatic non-small-cell lung cancer. The sequencing here drew on peripheral blood, taken from a patient treated with radiotherapy plus ipilimumab. The source of this sequence is a human donor with non-small cell lung cancer who had stable disease on radiotherapy plus ipilimumab.

CDR3 sequence reads: CASSPLPGTSNTEAFL. In nucleotides, the CDR3 is TGTGCCAGCAGCCCATTACCCGGGACTTCGAACACTGAAGCTTTCCTT. The V call is TRBV5-4, the J call TRBJ1-1; TRBD1 might be the D (5 bases). This CDR3 comprises 16 residues. The ends were cut back, 4 bases at V and 1 base at J, with 17 bases in the middle. Per the germline V gene, CDR1 is SGHNT and CDR2 is YYREEE (reference sequence).